The rows below give T cell receptor beta chains drawn from one sample of a study of beta chain features in type 1 diabetes. The method was immunoSEQ multiplex PCR; TCRdb's version includes in-frame clones alone and lacks a portion of them. Of some 150,000 clones detected, 9.7% appear once; the ten largest clones hold nearly 0.65%. Material: central memory CD4+ T cells from blood. Receptor source: a middle-aged woman in good health. Each CDR3 is given with its conserved first and last residue. Each record gives: clone size, J gene, V gene, D gene, CDR3 protein, CDR3 DNA. The D gene is left open where the match is weak. Only some rows state a clone size, as once, few, many or a class for expanded clones.

clone_size: NA
j_call: TRBJ2-3
v_call: TRBV7-2
d_call: TRBD2
cdr3_aa: CASSLVAGERLGTQYF
cdr3_nt: TGTGCCAGCAGCTTAGTAGCGGGGGAGCGCCTTGGTACGCAGTATTTT

clone_size: few
j_call: TRBJ1-1
v_call: TRBV6-5
d_call: TRBD1
cdr3_aa: CASSRGTGTEAFF
cdr3_nt: TGTGCCAGCAGCCGCGGGACAGGCACTGAAGCTTTCTTT

clone_size: few
j_call: TRBJ2-5
v_call: TRBV5-1
d_call: TRBD1
cdr3_aa: CASAISGQGETQYF
cdr3_nt: TGCGCCAGCGCCATCTCCGGACAGGGAGAGACCCAGTACTTC

clone_size: few
j_call: TRBJ2-1
v_call: TRBV5-8
d_call: TRBD2
cdr3_aa: CASSLRLAGALEQFF
cdr3_nt: TGTGCCAGCAGCCTACGACTAGCGGGGGCCCTTGAGCAGTTCTTC

clone_size: few
j_call: TRBJ2-7
v_call: TRBV2
d_call: NA
cdr3_aa: CASILDTGGEQYF
cdr3_nt: NA

clone_size: few
j_call: TRBJ1-2
v_call: TRBV18
d_call: NA
cdr3_aa: CASSPQATYGYTF
cdr3_nt: TGTGCCAGCTCACCACAAGCAACTTATGGCTACACCTTC

clone_size: NA
j_call: TRBJ2-2
v_call: TRBV5-4
d_call: TRBD1
cdr3_aa: CASSPQGLGTGELFF
cdr3_nt: TGTGCCAGCAGCCCACAGGGGTTGGGCACCGGGGAGCTGTTTTTT

clone_size: many
j_call: TRBJ2-1
v_call: TRBV10-3
d_call: TRBD1
cdr3_aa: CAISTGGENNEQFF
cdr3_nt: TGTGCCATCAGTACAGGGGGAGAGAACAATGAGCAGTTCTTC

clone_size: few
j_call: TRBJ1-4
v_call: TRBV9
d_call: NA
cdr3_aa: CASSVASGAGEKLFF
cdr3_nt: TGTGCCAGCAGCGTAGCCTCAGGCGCCGGTGAAAAACTGTTTTTT

clone_size: NA
j_call: TRBJ1-2
v_call: TRBV5-6
d_call: NA
cdr3_aa: CASSNGQSYGYTF
cdr3_nt: TGTGCCAGCAGCAATGGACAGAGCTATGGCTACACCTTC

clone_size: few
j_call: TRBJ1-2
v_call: TRBV2
d_call: NA
cdr3_aa: CASRRGGRNYGYTF
cdr3_nt: TGTGCCAGCAGGCGGGGGGGCCGGAACTATGGCTACACCTTC

clone_size: few
j_call: TRBJ2-2
v_call: TRBV7-8
d_call: TRBD1
cdr3_aa: CASSLVGQGGNTGELFF
cdr3_nt: TGTGCCAGCAGCTTAGTAGGACAGGGGGGGAACACCGGGGAGCTGTTTTTT

clone_size: NA
j_call: TRBJ1-1
v_call: TRBV9
d_call: NA
cdr3_aa: CASSGSSGNTEAFF
cdr3_nt: TGTGCCAGCAGCGGGAGTTCGGGGAACACTGAAGCTTTCTTT

clone_size: few
j_call: TRBJ1-5
v_call: TRBV10-3
d_call: TRBD1
cdr3_aa: CAIRSSGQGNQPQHF
cdr3_nt: TGTGCCATCAGATCCTCCGGACAGGGGAATCAGCCCCAGCATTTT

clone_size: few
j_call: TRBJ1-5
v_call: TRBV6-1
d_call: NA
cdr3_aa: CASGLGGNSNQPQHF
cdr3_nt: TGTGCCAGCGGCTTGGGGGGGAACAGCAATCAGCCCCAGCATTTT

clone_size: NA
j_call: TRBJ2-7
v_call: TRBV4-3
d_call: TRBD2
cdr3_aa: CASSQGTSGLGSYEQYF
cdr3_nt: TGCGCCAGCAGCCAAGGGACTAGCGGGCTGGGCTCCTACGAGCAGTACTTC

clone_size: NA
j_call: TRBJ2-2
v_call: TRBV27
d_call: TRBD1
cdr3_aa: CASSTTGGSRTNTGELFF
cdr3_nt: TGTGCCAGCAGTACGACAGGGGGCTCCCGTACCAACACCGGGGAGCTGTTTTTT

clone_size: few
j_call: TRBJ1-1
v_call: TRBV7-9
d_call: NA
cdr3_aa: CASSLQGLGEAFF
cdr3_nt: TGTGCCAGCAGCTTGCAGGGGCTGGGTGAAGCTTTCTTT

clone_size: NA
j_call: TRBJ2-5
v_call: TRBV27
d_call: TRBD2
cdr3_aa: CASSLGGWPQETQYF
cdr3_nt: TGTGCCAGCAGTTTGGGAGGGTGGCCTCAAGAGACCCAGTACTTC

clone_size: NA
j_call: TRBJ1-1
v_call: TRBV4-1
d_call: TRBD1
cdr3_aa: CASSPEPGQGNTEAFF
cdr3_nt: TGCGCCAGCAGCCCAGAGCCGGGACAGGGCAACACTGAAGCTTTCTTT

clone_size: NA
j_call: TRBJ2-3
v_call: TRBV2
d_call: NA
cdr3_aa: CASLSGGGDTQYF
cdr3_nt: TGTGCCAGTCTTAGCGGCGGTGGGGATACGCAGTATTTT

clone_size: NA
j_call: TRBJ2-7
v_call: TRBV18
d_call: TRBD2
cdr3_aa: CASSPLPSLAGGFEQYF
cdr3_nt: TGTGCCAGCTCACCGCTCCCCTCTTTAGCGGGGGGGTTTGAGCAGTACTTC

clone_size: few
j_call: TRBJ1-5
v_call: TRBV7-9
d_call: TRBD1
cdr3_aa: CASSPDRAKPQHF
cdr3_nt: TGTGCCAGCAGCCCGGACAGGGCGAAGCCCCAGCATTTT

clone_size: NA
j_call: TRBJ2-2
v_call: TRBV9
d_call: NA
cdr3_aa: CASSVVGQGTNTGELFF
cdr3_nt: TGTGCCAGCAGCGTAGTGGGGCAGGGTACGAACACCGGGGAGCTGTTTTTT

clone_size: NA
j_call: TRBJ2-7
v_call: TRBV2
d_call: NA
cdr3_aa: CASSESGFSYEQYF
cdr3_nt: TGTGCCAGCAGTGAGTCCGGGTTCTCCTACGAGCAGTACTTC

clone_size: few
j_call: TRBJ1-1
v_call: TRBV16
d_call: NA
cdr3_aa: CASREQVNTEAFF
cdr3_nt: TGTGCCAGCAGAGAACAGGTGAACACTGAAGCTTTCTTT

clone_size: few
j_call: TRBJ1-1
v_call: TRBV19
d_call: NA
cdr3_aa: CASSIGGGANTEAFF
cdr3_nt: TGTGCCAGTAGTATCGGAGGGGGGGCGAACACTGAAGCTTTCTTT

clone_size: NA
j_call: TRBJ1-5
v_call: TRBV27
d_call: TRBD1
cdr3_aa: CASSFKQGGQPQHF
cdr3_nt: TGTGCCAGCAGTTTTAAACAGGGGGGACAGCCCCAGCATTTT

clone_size: few
j_call: TRBJ2-1
v_call: TRBV11-2
d_call: TRBD1
cdr3_aa: CASSSPGTGSYNEQFF
cdr3_nt: TGTGCCAGCAGCTCCCCAGGGACAGGATCCTACAATGAGCAGTTCTTC

clone_size: many
j_call: TRBJ1-1
v_call: TRBV27
d_call: NA
cdr3_aa: CASRAVGGWNTEAFF
cdr3_nt: TGTGCCAGCAGAGCGGTTGGCGGATGGAACACTGAAGCTTTCTTT

clone_size: few
j_call: TRBJ2-5
v_call: TRBV6-5
d_call: NA
cdr3_aa: CASSSRGLETQYF
cdr3_nt: TGTGCCAGCAGTTCTAGGGGCCTAGAGACCCAGTACTTC

clone_size: NA
j_call: TRBJ2-3
v_call: TRBV9
d_call: TRBD2
cdr3_aa: CASSVSTSGGAVGTDTQYF
cdr3_nt: TGTGCCAGCAGCGTATCGACTAGCGGGGGGGCCGTTGGCACAGATACGCAGTATTTT

clone_size: few
j_call: TRBJ1-3
v_call: TRBV7-9
d_call: NA
cdr3_aa: CASSFDQRTTIYF
cdr3_nt: TGTGCCAGCAGCTTTGACCAGCGGACCACCATATATTTT

clone_size: few
j_call: TRBJ2-7
v_call: TRBV6-5
d_call: TRBD1
cdr3_aa: CAIQTGGGEQYF
cdr3_nt: TGTGCCATACAGACAGGGGGCGGCGAGCAGTACTTC

clone_size: few
j_call: TRBJ2-3
v_call: TRBV5-4
d_call: TRBD1
cdr3_aa: CASSRLLRDRVVSDTQYF
cdr3_nt: TGTGCCAGCAGCCGCCTCCTCCGGGACAGGGTCGTTTCAGATACGCAGTATTTT

clone_size: few
j_call: TRBJ2-7
v_call: TRBV5-4
d_call: TRBD2
cdr3_aa: CASSLDLASGGSGGEQYF
cdr3_nt: TGTGCCAGCAGCTTGGATTTGGCTAGCGGGGGATCCGGAGGCGAGCAGTACTTC

clone_size: few
j_call: TRBJ2-4
v_call: TRBV27
d_call: TRBD2
cdr3_aa: CASSYSSGGRKNIQYF
cdr3_nt: TGTGCCAGCAGTTATTCTAGCGGGGGGCGGAAAAACATTCAGTACTTC

clone_size: NA
j_call: TRBJ1-5
v_call: TRBV2
d_call: NA
cdr3_aa: CARSMGGGQPQHF
cdr3_nt: TGTGCCCGTTCTATGGGGGGGGGCCAGCCCCAGCATTTT

clone_size: few
j_call: TRBJ1-2
v_call: TRBV6-6
d_call: NA
cdr3_aa: CASSRQGFDGYTF
cdr3_nt: TGTGCCAGCAGTCGTCAGGGCTTTGATGGCTACACCTTC

clone_size: few
j_call: TRBJ2-1
v_call: TRBV2
d_call: TRBD2
cdr3_aa: CASSESTSAQGQFF
cdr3_nt: TGTGCCAGCAGTGAATCCACTAGCGCCCAGGGGCAGTTCTTC

clone_size: NA
j_call: TRBJ2-3
v_call: TRBV10-3
d_call: TRBD2
cdr3_aa: CAISLGLAGNTDTQYF
cdr3_nt: TGTGCCATCAGTCTTGGACTAGCGGGCAACACAGATACGCAGTATTTT

clone_size: few
j_call: TRBJ1-1
v_call: TRBV6-5
d_call: NA
cdr3_aa: CASSATDFLNTEAFF
cdr3_nt: TGTGCCAGCAGTGCGACAGATTTTCTGAACACTGAAGCTTTCTTT

clone_size: few
j_call: TRBJ2-3
v_call: TRBV7-2
d_call: TRBD1
cdr3_aa: CASSPGTVADTQYF
cdr3_nt: TGTGCCAGCAGCCCAGGGACAGTCGCAGATACGCAGTATTTT

clone_size: NA
j_call: TRBJ1-1
v_call: TRBV5-1
d_call: NA
cdr3_aa: CASSLVQGIPNEAFF
cdr3_nt: TGCGCCAGCAGCTTGGTCCAGGGGATCCCGAATGAAGCTTTCTTT

clone_size: NA
j_call: TRBJ2-3
v_call: TRBV6-6
d_call: TRBD2
cdr3_aa: CASSLAGGSDTQYF
cdr3_nt: TGTGCCAGCAGTTTAGCGGGGGGGTCAGATACGCAGTATTTT

clone_size: few
j_call: TRBJ2-1
v_call: TRBV5-1
d_call: TRBD1
cdr3_aa: CATAPGQWAPNTEQFF
cdr3_nt: TGCGCCACCGCCCCGGGACAGTGGGCCCCCAACACTGAGCAGTTCTTC

clone_size: few
j_call: TRBJ1-1
v_call: TRBV29-1
d_call: TRBD1
cdr3_aa: CSVGQGWNTEAFF
cdr3_nt: TGCAGCGTTGGACAGGGCTGGAACACTGAAGCTTTCTTT

clone_size: few
j_call: TRBJ1-2
v_call: TRBV5-6
d_call: NA
cdr3_aa: CASSLDNNYGYTF
cdr3_nt: TGTGCCAGCAGCTTGGACAATAACTATGGCTACACCTTC

clone_size: NA
j_call: TRBJ1-4
v_call: TRBV19
d_call: TRBD1
cdr3_aa: CASSIWQGVIEKLFF
cdr3_nt: TGTGCCAGTAGTATTTGGCAGGGGGTTATTGAAAAACTGTTTTTT

clone_size: few
j_call: TRBJ2-2
v_call: TRBV19
d_call: NA
cdr3_aa: CASSPGGAETGELFF
cdr3_nt: TGTGCCAGTAGCCCCGGAGGAGCGGAAACCGGGGAGCTGTTTTTT

clone_size: few
j_call: TRBJ2-5
v_call: TRBV7-9
d_call: NA
cdr3_aa: CASSPQETQYF
cdr3_nt: TGTGCCAGCAGCCCGCAAGAGACCCAGTACTTC

clone_size: NA
j_call: TRBJ1-2
v_call: TRBV7-9
d_call: TRBD1
cdr3_aa: CASNYYPPDRGNYGYTF
cdr3_nt: TGTGCCAGCAACTACTATCCCCCGGACAGGGGAAACTATGGCTACACCTTC

clone_size: NA
j_call: TRBJ1-4
v_call: TRBV15
d_call: NA
cdr3_aa: CATSRDQSEKLFF
cdr3_nt: TGTGCCACCAGCAGAGATCAATCCGAAAAACTGTTTTTT